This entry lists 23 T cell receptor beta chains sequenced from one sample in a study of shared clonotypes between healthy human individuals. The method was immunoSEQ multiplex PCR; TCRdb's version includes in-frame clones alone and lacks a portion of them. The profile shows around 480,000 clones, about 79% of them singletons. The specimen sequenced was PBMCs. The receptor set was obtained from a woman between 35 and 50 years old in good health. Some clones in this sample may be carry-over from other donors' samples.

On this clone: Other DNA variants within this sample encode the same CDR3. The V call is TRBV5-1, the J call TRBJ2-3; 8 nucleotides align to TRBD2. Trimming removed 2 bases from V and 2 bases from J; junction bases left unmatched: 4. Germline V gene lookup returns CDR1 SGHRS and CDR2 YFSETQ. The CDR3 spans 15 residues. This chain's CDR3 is CASSLAGVSTDTQYF. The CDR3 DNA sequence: TGCGCCAGCAGCTTAGCGGGAGTTTCCACAGATACGCAGTATTTT.

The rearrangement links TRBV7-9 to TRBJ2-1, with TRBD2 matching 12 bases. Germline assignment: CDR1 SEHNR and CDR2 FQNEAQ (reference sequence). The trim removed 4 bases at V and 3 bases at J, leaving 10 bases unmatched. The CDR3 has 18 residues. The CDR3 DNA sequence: TGTGCCAGCAGCTCCTCAGGACTAGCGGGGACCAACTACAATGAGCAGTTCTTC. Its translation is CASSSSGLAGTNYNEQFF. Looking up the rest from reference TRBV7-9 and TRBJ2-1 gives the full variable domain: DTGVSQNPRHKITKRGQNVTFRCDPISEHNRLYWYRQTLGQGPEFLTYFQNEAQLEKSRLLSDRFSAERPKGSFSTLEIQRTEQGDSAMYLCASSSSGLAGTNYNEQFFGPGTRLTVL.

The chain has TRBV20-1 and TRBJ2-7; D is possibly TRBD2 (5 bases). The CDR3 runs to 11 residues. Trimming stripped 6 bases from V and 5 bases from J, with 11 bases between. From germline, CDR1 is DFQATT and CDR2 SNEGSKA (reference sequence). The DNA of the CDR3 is TGCAGTGCGCTTGACTACAACGAGCAGTACTTC. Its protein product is CSALDYNEQYF.

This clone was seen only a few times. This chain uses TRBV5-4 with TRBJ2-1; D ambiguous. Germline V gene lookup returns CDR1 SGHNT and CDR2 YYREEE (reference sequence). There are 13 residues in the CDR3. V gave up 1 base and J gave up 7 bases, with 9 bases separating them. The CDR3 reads CASSLQMGNEQFF. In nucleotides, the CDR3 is TGTGCCAGCAGCTTGCAAATGGGTAATGAGCAGTTCTTC.

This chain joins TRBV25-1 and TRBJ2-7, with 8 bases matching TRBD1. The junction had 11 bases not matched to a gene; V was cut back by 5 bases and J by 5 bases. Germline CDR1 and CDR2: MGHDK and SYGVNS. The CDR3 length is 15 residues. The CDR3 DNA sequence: TGTGCCAGCAGTCCGCTACAGGGGGGTCGGAACGAGCAGTACTTC. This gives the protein CASSPLQGGRNEQYF.

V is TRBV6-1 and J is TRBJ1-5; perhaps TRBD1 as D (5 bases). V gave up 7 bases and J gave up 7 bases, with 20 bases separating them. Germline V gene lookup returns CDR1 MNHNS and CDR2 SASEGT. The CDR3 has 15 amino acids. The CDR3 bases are TGTGCCAGCACTAAGGGTCGGGGCGCAGGGCAGCCCCAGCATTTT. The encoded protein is CASTKGRGAGQPQHF.

CDR3 loop: CASSQSDRDNTEAFF. CDR3 bases: TGCGCCAGCAGCCAGTCCGACAGGGATAACACTGAAGCTTTCTTT. The V and J genes are TRBV4-3 and TRBJ1-1, with TRBD1 matching over 7 bases. After removal of 3 bases from V and 2 bases from J, the junction contained 6 bases not matched to a gene. Germline V lookup: CDR1 LGHNA, CDR2 YSLEER. This CDR3 is 15 amino acids long.

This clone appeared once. In DNA, the CDR3 is TGTGCCAGCAGCTTGCGGTCAGGGTTCTATGGCTACACCTTC. Translated, it gives CASSLRSGFYGYTF. The genes are TRBV5-6 and TRBJ1-2; D is perhaps TRBD1 (5 bases). CDR1 SGHDT and CDR2 YYEEEE come from the germline V gene. The CDR3 runs to 14 residues. The V end was cut by 1 base, the J end by 4 bases, with 11 bases between.

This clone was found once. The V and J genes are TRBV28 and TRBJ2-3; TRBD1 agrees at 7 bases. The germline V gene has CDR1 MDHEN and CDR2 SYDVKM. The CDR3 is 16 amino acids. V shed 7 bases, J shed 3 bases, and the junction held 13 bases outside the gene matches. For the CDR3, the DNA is TGTGCCAGCAAAACCTACAGGGGATTTGGGACAGATACGCAGTATTTT. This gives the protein CASKTYRGFGTDTQYF. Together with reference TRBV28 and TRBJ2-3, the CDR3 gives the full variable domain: DVKVTQSSRYLVKRTGEKVFLECVQDMDHENMFWYRQDPGLGLRLIYFSYDVKMKEKGDIPEGYSVSREKKERFSLILESASTNQTSMYLCASKTYRGFGTDTQYFGPGTRLTVL.

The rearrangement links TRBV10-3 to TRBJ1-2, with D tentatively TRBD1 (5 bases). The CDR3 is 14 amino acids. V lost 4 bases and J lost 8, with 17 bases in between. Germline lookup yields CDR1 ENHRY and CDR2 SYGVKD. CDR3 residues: CAISGEGLARGYTF. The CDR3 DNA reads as TGTGCCATCAGTGGGGAGGGGCTAGCCAGAGGCTACACCTTC.

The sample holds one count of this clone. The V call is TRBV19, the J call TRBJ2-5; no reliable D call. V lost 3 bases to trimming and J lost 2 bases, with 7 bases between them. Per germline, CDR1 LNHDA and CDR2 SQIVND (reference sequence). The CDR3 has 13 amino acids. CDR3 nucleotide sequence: TGTGCCAGTAGTATGGCGAGACAAGAGACCCAGTACTTC. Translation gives CASSMARQETQYF. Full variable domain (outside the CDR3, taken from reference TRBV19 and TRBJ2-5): DGGITQSPKYLFRKEGQNVTLSCEQNLNHDAMYWYRQDPGQGLRLIYYSQIVNDFQKGDIAEGYSVSREKKESFPLTVTSAQKNPTAFYLCASSMARQETQYFGPGTRLLVL.

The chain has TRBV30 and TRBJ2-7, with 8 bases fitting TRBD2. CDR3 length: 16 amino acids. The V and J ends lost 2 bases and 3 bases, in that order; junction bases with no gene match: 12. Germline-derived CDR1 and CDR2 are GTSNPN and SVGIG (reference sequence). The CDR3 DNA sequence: TGTGCCTGGAGTTTGAGGGGTAGCGGGAAGTTCTACGAGCAGTACTTC. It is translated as CAWSLRGSGKFYEQYF.

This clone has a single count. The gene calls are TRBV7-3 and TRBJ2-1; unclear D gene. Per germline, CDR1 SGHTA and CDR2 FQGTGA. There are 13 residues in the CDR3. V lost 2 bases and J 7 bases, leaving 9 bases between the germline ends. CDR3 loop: CASSLQWGNEQFF. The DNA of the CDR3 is TGTGCCAGCAGCTTACAATGGGGTAATGAGCAGTTCTTC.

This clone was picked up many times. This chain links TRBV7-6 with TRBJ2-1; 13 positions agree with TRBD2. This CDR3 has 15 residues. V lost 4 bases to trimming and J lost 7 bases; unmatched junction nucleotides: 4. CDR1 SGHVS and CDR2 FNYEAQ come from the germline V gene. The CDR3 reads CASSSLAGGPNEQFF. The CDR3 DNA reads TGTGCCAGCAGCTCACTAGCGGGAGGGCCGAATGAGCAGTTCTTC.

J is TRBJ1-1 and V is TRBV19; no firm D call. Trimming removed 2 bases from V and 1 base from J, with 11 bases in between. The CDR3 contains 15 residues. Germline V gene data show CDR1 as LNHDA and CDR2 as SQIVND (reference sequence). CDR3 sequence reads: CASSILGTQNTEAFF. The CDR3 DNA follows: TGTGCCAGTAGTATACTGGGAACTCAGAACACTGAAGCTTTCTTT. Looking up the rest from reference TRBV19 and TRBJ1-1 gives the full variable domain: DGGITQSPKYLFRKEGQNVTLSCEQNLNHDAMYWYRQDPGQGLRLIYYSQIVNDFQKGDIAEGYSVSREKKESFPLTVTSAQKNPTAFYLCASSILGTQNTEAFFGQGTRLTVV.

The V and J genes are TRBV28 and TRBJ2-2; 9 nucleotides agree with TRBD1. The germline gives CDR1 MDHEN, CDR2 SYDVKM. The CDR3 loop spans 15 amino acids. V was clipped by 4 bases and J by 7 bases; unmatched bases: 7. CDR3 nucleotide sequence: TGTGCCAGCAGTTCCGTGGACAGGGGAGTCGGGGAGCTGTTTTTT. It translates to CASSSVDRGVGELFF.

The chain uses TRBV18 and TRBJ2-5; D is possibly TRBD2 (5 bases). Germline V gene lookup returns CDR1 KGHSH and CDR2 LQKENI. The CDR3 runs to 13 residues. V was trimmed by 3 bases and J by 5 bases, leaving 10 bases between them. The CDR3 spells CASSPATGETQYF. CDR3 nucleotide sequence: TGTGCCAGCTCACCGGCAACGGGGGAGACCCAGTACTTC.

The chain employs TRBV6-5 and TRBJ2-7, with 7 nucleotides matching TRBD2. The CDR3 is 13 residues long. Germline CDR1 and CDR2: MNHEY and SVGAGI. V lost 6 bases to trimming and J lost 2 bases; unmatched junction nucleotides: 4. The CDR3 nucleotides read TGTGCCAGCAGAGCGGGAATACCCTACGAGCAGTACTTC. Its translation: CASRAGIPYEQYF.

The CDR3 region has the DNA TGTGCCAGCAGTGGTGGGACACTCGGCGAGCAGTACTTC. Translated: CASSGGTLGEQYF. The chain carries TRBV28 and TRBJ2-7, with D tentatively TRBD1 (6 bases). CDR3 length: 13 amino acids. Trimming shortened V by 5 bases and J by 6 bases, and 14 bases separated the two germline ends. The germline V gene has CDR1 MDHEN and CDR2 SYDVKM.

Here the CDR3 DNA reads TGTGCCAGCAGTGTAGTAAGAAACCAAGAGACCCAGTACTTC. Encoded protein: CASSVVRNQETQYF. V and J are TRBV2 and TRBJ2-5; D ambiguous. The CDR3 contains 14 residues. CDR1 and CDR2 (germline): SNHLY, FYNNEI. Trimming cost V 4 bases and J 0 bases, with 9 bases left between them.

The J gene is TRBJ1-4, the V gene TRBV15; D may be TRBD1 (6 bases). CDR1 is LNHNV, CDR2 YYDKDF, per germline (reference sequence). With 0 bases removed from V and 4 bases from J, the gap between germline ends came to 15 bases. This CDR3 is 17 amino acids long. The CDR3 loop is CATSRDWSSGVNEKLFF. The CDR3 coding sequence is TGTGCCACCAGCAGAGATTGGTCGTCAGGGGTTAATGAAAAACTGTTTTTT.

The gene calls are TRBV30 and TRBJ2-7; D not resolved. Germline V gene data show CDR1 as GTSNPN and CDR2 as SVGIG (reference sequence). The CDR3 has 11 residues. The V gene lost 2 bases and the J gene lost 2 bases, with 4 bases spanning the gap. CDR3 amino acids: CAWSTTYEQYF. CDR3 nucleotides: TGTGCCTGGAGTACAACCTACGAGCAGTACTTC.

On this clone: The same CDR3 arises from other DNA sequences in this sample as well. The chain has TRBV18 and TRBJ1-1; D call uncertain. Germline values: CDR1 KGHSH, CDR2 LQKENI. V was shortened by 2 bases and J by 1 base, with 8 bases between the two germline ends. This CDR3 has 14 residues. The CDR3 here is CASSPGRGNTEAFF. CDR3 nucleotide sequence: TGTGCCAGCTCACCAGGGCGGGGGAACACTGAAGCTTTCTTT. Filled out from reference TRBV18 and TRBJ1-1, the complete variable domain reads NAGVMQNPRHLVRRRGQEARLRCSPMKGHSHVYWYRQLPEEGLKFMVYLQKENIIDESGMPKERFSAEFPKEGPSILRIQQVVRGDSAAYFCASSPGRGNTEAFFGQGTRLTVV.